This entry features one T cell receptor beta chain sequence. Its specificity is not known. This sample stems from a study of vaccination and CD4 T cells after COVID-19. Researchers used the Oncomine TCR Beta short-read assay to sequence DNA from cultured CD4+ T cells. Via MiXCR, TCRdb re-called the PCR reads, giving one row per CDR3 protein. The data show under 20,000 distinct CDR3 sequences, less than 75% seen once. Treatment indicated: approximately 9-day PBMC culture with coronavirus spike peptide pools or control peptides (ViraFEST assay). Germline V gene sequence: CDR1 MGHRA, CDR2 YSYEKL. The CDR3 has 15 residues. Trimming cost V 4 bases and J 0 bases; bases outside gene matches: 3.

Sequencing was performed on CD4+ T cells from blood, cultured in vitro. This TCR came from a human donor who had recovered from COVID-19. V is TRBV4-1 and J is TRBJ2-3; 8 bases line up with TRBD1. The CDR3 is CASSRRTGSTDTQYF. Written as DNA, the CDR3 is TGCGCCAGCAGCCGGAGGACAGGGAGCACAGATACGCAGTATTTT.